The rows below give T cell receptor beta chains drawn from one sample of a study of metastatic and nonmetastatic thyroid tumors. TCRdb reprocessed the PCR reads via MiXCR. The table has about 30,000 clones, about 22% seen once; the top ten hold 2% to 3%. Material for sequencing was blood. The origin of the receptors is a female donor with papillary thyroid cancer or a benign thyroid nodule (not recorded which). Some clones in this sample may be carry-over from other donors' samples. CDR3s include the opening cysteine and the closing phenylalanine or tryptophan. The D gene is left open where the match is weak. The size field is filled for only some rows; it gives once, few, many or a size class.

cdr3_nt: TGTGCCAGCAGCTCCCTGGACGGCTTCTCTGGAAACACCATATATTTT
cdr3_aa: CASSSLDGFSGNTIYF
d_call: .
j_call: TRBJ1-3
v_call: TRBV14
cdr3_length: 16
clone_size: many

cdr3_nt: TGCGTCAGCAGCTTCCAGGGATACTCTGAAGCTTTCTTT
cdr3_aa: CVSSFQGYSEAFF
d_call: .
j_call: TRBJ1-1
v_call: TRBV5-1
cdr3_length: 13
clone_size: .

cdr3_nt: TGTGCCAGCAGCGTAGAGGGTAGCGGGAGCACAGATACGCAGTATTTT
cdr3_aa: CASSVEGSGSTDTQYF
d_call: TRBD2
j_call: TRBJ2-3
v_call: TRBV9
cdr3_length: 16
clone_size: many

cdr3_nt: TGTGCCAGCTCTGTCCGGGACAGCCGTAACACTGAAGCTTTCTTT
cdr3_aa: CASSVRDSRNTEAFF
d_call: TRBD1
j_call: TRBJ1-1
v_call: TRBV18
cdr3_length: 15
clone_size: .

cdr3_nt: TGTGCCAGCAGCAGATTTTTGGGGACCGAGCGGTACTTC
cdr3_aa: CASSRFLGTERYF
d_call: .
j_call: TRBJ2-7
v_call: TRBV28
cdr3_length: 13
clone_size: .

cdr3_nt: TGTGCCAGCAGCTTGGTGGGAGTGGTCAATGAGCAGTTCTTC
cdr3_aa: CASSLVGVVNEQFF
d_call: .
j_call: TRBJ2-1
v_call: TRBV5-5
cdr3_length: 14
clone_size: .

cdr3_nt: TGTGCCAGCAGTCCTTTTGTCGATCAGTACTTC
cdr3_aa: CASSPFVDQYF
d_call: .
j_call: TRBJ2-7
v_call: TRBV6-2/TRBV6-3
cdr3_length: 11
clone_size: few

cdr3_nt: TGTGCCAGCAGCCCAAATTCATGGGATGGCTACACCTTC
cdr3_aa: CASSPNSWDGYTF
d_call: .
j_call: TRBJ1-2
v_call: TRBV7-2
cdr3_length: 13
clone_size: .

cdr3_nt: TGTGCCACCAGCAGAGATACACTGGGGGTTGGAAGCACCATATATTTT
cdr3_aa: CATSRDTLGVGSTIYF
d_call: .
j_call: TRBJ1-3
v_call: TRBV15
cdr3_length: 16
clone_size: .

cdr3_nt: TGTGCCACCAGTGATGGGGTAGCTAACTATGCCTACACGTTC
cdr3_aa: CATSDGVANYAYTF
d_call: .
j_call: TRBJ1-2
v_call: TRBV24-1
cdr3_length: 14
clone_size: .

cdr3_nt: TGTGCCAGCAGCCGACAGGGGGCATTTGGAACTGAAGCTTTCTTT
cdr3_aa: CASSRQGAFGTEAFF
d_call: TRBD1
j_call: TRBJ1-1
v_call: TRBV13
cdr3_length: 15
clone_size: medium-sized